This T cell receptor (beta chain) was observed in a study of identical twins. This clonotype was detected ten times or more. TCRdb processed the 5' RACE reads anew with MiXCR; each CDR3 protein has one entry. The table has 450,000 to 650,000 distinct CDR3 sequences, around 15% seen once. CDR1 is SGHAT and CDR2 is FQDESV in the germline V gene (reference sequence). Between the trimmed V and J ends, which lost 1 base and 4 bases, there was a span of 10 bases. This CDR3 has 15 amino acids. These data were likewise used in another study, on yellow fever vaccine responses in identical twins.

Sequencing was performed on CD4+ T cells sorted from blood. This sequence was found in a woman between 18 and 30 years old in good health. V gene TRBV11-1 combines with J gene TRBJ2-2, with a possible D match to TRBD1 (6 bases). The CDR3 spells CASSLGQGSTGELFF. In DNA form, the CDR3 reads TGTGCCAGCAGCTTAGGGCAGGGGTCCACCGGGGAGCTGTTTTTT.